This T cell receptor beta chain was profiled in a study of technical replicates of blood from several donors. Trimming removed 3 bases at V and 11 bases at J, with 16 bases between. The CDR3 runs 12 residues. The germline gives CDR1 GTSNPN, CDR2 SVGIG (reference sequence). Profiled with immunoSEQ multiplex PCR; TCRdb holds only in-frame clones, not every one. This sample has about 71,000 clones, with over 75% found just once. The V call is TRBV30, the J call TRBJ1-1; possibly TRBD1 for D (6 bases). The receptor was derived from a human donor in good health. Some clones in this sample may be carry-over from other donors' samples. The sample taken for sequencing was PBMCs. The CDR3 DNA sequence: TGTGCCTGGAGGGGGGGGCGGTCGGAGGCTTTCTTT. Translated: CAWRGGRSEAFF.